These T cell receptor beta chains were read from a single sample in a study of T cell changes during pregnancy in multiple sclerosis. Data came from immunoSEQ multiplex PCR; TCRdb stores just in-frame clones and leaves some out. The sample includes 69,000 or so clones, 80% to 95% seen only once; the top ten take roughly 2%. The material sequenced was peripheral blood, taken in the third trimester of pregnancy. The source of these receptors is a female donor in good health, enrolled as a control in a pregnancy study. Both conserved end residues are part of each CDR3. D genes are given only for firm matches. The size of a clone is reported for some rows only, either as once, few or many, or as a class for expanded clones.

J | V | size | D | CDR3 | DNA
TRBJ1-2 | TRBV9 | NA | NA | CASSVDVGEFYGYTF | TGTGCCAGCAGCGTAGATGTCGGAGAGTTCTATGGCTACACCTTC
TRBJ2-7 | TRBV30 | NA | TRBD1 | CAWSYGTGAYEQYF | TGTGCCTGGAGTTACGGGACAGGAGCCTACGAGCAGTACTTC
TRBJ1-1 | TRBV5-5 | NA | NA | CASSSGVTGAFF | TGTGCCAGCAGCTCGGGCGTGACAGGAGCTTTCTTT
TRBJ2-1 | TRBV7-2 | once | TRBD2 | CASSLASGTSVSWDEQFF | TGTGCCAGCAGCTTAGCTAGCGGGACTAGCGTATCCTGGGATGAGCAGTTCTTC
TRBJ2-3 | TRBV5-1 | NA | TRBD1 | CASSPPPDRERLHTDTQYF | TGCGCCAGCAGCCCCCCCCCTGACAGGGAAAGGTTACACACAGATACGCAGTATTTT
TRBJ2-3 | TRBV27 | NA | TRBD2 | CASSLSISGGAGTQYF | TGTGCCAGCAGTTTATCTATTAGCGGGGGGGCCGGTACGCAGTATTTT
TRBJ1-1 | TRBV11-2 | NA | NA | CASSLSFRLVRAFF | TGTGCCAGCAGCTTAAGCTTTAGACTTGTGCGAGCTTTCTTT
TRBJ1-6 | TRBV27 | NA | TRBD1 | CASTTGGQSSYNSPLHF | TGTGCCAGCACCACAGGGGGGCAGAGCTCCTATAATTCACCCCTCCACTTT
TRBJ2-5 | TRBV7-9 | NA | NA | CASSFPGGETQYF | TGTGCCAGCAGCTTTCCGGGCGGGGAGACCCAGTACTTC
TRBJ1-3 | TRBV29-1 | NA | TRBD1 | CSAMGQGTGNTIYF | TGCAGCGCTATGGGACAGGGAACTGGAAACACCATATATTTT
TRBJ1-1 | TRBV5-8 | once | NA | CASRFTRGTEAFF | TGTGCCAGCAGGTTCACTCGGGGGACTGAAGCTTTCTTT